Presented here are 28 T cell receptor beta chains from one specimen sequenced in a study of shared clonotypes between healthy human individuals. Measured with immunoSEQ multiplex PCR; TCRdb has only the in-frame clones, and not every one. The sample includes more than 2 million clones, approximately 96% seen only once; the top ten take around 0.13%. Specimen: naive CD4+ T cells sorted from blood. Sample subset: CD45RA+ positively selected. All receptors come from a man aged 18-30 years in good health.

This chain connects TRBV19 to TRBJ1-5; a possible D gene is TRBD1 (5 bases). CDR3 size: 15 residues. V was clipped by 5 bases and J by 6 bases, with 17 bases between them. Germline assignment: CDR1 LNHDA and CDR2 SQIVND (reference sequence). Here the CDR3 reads CASSRDGGVSQPQHF. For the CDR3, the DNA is TGTGCCAGTAGTCGCGACGGGGGGGTAAGTCAGCCCCAGCATTTT.

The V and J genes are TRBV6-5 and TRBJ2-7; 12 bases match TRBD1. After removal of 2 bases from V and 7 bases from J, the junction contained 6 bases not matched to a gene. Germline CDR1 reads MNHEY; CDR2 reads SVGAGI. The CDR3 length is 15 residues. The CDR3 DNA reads TGTGCCAGCAGTTACCGGGACAGGGGGCCATGGGAGCAGTACTTC. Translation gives CASSYRDRGPWEQYF.

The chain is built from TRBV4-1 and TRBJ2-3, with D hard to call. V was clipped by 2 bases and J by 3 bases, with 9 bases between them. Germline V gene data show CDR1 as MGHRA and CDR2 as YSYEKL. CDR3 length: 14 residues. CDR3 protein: CASSQPAGTDTQYF. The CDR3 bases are TGCGCCAGCAGCCAACCCGCTGGGACAGATACGCAGTATTTT.

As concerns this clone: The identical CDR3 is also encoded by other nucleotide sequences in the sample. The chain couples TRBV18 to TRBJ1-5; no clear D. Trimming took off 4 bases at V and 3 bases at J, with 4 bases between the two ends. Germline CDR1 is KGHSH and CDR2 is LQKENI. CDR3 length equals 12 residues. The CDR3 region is CASSRDNQPQHF. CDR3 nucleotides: TGTGCCAGCTCACGGGACAATCAGCCCCAGCATTTT.

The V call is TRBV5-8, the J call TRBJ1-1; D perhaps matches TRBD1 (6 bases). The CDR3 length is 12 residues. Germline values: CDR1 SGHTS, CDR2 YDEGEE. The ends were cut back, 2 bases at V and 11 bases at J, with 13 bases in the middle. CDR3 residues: CASSFRGQVAFF. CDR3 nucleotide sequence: TGTGCCAGCAGCTTCCGGGGGCAGGTGGCTTTCTTT.

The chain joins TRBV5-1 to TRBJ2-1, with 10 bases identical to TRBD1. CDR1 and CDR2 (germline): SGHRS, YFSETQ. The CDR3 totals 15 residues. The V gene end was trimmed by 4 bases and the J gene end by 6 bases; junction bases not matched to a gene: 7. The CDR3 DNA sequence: TGCGCCAGCAGCATCGGGACAGGGGCTGGCAATGAGCAGTTCTTC. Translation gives CASSIGTGAGNEQFF.

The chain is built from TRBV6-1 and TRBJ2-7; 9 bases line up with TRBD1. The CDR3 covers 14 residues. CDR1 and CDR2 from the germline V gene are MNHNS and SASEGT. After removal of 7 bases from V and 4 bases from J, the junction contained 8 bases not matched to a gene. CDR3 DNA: TGTGCCAGCATCCCCGGGACAGGGAGATACGAGCAGTACTTC. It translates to CASIPGTGRYEQYF.

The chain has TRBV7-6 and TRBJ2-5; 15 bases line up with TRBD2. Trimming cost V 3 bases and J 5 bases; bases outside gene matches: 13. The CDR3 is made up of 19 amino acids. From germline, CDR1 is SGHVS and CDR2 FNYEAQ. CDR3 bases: TGTGCCAGCAGCTTCCCTCGGGACGGACTAGCGGGGGGGCCCGAGACCCAGTACTTC. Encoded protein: CASSFPRDGLAGGPETQYF.

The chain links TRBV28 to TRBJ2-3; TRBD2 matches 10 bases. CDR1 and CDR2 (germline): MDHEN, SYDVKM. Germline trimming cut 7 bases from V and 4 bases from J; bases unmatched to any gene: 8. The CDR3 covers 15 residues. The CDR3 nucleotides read TGTGCCAGCACGGAAGCGGGGGGGCTAGCAGATACGCAGTATTTT. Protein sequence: CASTEAGGLADTQYF.

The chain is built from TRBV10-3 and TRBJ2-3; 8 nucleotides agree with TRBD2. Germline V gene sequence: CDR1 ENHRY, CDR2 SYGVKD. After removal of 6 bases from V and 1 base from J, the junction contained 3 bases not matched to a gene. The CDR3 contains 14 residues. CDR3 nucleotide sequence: TGTGCCATCAGGATTAGCGGGGGCACAGATACGCAGTATTTT. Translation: CAIRISGGTDTQYF.

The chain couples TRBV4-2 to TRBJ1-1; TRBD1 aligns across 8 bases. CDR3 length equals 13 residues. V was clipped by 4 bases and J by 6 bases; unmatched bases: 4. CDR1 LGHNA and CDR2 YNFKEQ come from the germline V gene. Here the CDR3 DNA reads TGTGCCAGCAGCCCAGGACAGGGACCTGAAGCTTTCTTT. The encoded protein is CASSPGQGPEAFF.

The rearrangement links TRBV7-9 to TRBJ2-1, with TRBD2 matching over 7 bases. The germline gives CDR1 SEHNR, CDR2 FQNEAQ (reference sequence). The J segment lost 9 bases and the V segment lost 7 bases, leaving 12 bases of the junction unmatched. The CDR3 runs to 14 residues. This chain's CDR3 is CASTELARESEQFF. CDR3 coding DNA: TGTGCCAGCACCGAGCTAGCGCGGGAGAGTGAGCAGTTCTTC.

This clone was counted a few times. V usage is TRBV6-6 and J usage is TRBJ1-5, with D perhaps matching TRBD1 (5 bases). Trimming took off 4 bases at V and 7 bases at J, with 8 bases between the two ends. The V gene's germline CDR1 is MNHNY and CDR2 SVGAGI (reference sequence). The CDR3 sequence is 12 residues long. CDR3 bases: TGTGCCAGCAGTTTCCAGGGCCAGCCCCAGCATTTT. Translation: CASSFQGQPQHF.

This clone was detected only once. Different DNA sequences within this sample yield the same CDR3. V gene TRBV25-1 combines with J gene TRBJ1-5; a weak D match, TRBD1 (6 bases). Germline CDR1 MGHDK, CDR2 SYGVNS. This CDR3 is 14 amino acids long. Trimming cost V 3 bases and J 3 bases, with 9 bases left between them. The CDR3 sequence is CASSDRGFNQPQHF. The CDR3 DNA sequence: TGTGCCAGCAGTGACAGGGGATTCAATCAGCCCCAGCATTTT.

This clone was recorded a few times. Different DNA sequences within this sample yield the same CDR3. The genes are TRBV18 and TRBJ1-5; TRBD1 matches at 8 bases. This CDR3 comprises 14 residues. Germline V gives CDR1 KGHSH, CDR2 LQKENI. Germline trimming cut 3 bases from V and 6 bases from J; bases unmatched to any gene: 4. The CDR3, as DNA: TGTGCCAGCTCACCGGGACAGGCGGGTCAGCCCCAGCATTTT. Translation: CASSPGQAGQPQHF.

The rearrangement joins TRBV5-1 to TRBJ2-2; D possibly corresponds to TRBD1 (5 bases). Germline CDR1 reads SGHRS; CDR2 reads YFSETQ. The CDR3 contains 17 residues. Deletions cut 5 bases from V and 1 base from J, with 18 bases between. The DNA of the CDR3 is TGCGCCAGCAGGGCAAGGGGAAAAGAGAAGAACACCGGGGAGCTGTTTTTT. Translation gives CASRARGKEKNTGELFF.

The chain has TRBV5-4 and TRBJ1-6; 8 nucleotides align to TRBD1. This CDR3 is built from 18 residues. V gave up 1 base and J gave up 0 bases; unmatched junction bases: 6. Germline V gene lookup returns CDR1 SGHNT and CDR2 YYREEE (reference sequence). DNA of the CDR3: TGTGCCAGCAGCTTGTCACAGGGGGGAAACTCCTATAATTCACCCCTCCACTTT. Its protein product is CASSLSQGGNSYNSPLHF.

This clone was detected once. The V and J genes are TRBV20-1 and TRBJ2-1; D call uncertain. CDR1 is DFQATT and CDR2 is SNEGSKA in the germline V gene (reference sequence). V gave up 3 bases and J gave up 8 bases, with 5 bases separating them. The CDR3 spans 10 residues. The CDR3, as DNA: TGCAGTGCTAGTGAGTATGAGCAGTTCTTC. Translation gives CSASEYEQFF.

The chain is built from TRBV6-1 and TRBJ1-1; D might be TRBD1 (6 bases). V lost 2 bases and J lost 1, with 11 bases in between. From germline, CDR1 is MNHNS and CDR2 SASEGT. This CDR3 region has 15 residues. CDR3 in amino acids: CASSERGDQNTEAFF. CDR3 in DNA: TGTGCCAGCAGTGAAAGGGGGGATCAGAACACTGAAGCTTTCTTT.

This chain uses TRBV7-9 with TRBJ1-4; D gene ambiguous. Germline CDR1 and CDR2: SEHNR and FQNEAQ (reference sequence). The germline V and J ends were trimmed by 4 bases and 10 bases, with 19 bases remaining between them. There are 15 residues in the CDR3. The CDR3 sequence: CASSSQTDGSGKLFF. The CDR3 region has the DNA TGTGCCAGCAGCTCCCAGACGGACGGTTCTGGAAAACTGTTTTTT.

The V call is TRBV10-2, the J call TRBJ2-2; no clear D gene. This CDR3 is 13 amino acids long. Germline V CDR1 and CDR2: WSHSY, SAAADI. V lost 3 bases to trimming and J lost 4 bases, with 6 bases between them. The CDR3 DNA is TGCGCCAGCAGTGAAGATTCCACCGGGGAGCTGTTTTTT. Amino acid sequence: CASSEDSTGELFF.

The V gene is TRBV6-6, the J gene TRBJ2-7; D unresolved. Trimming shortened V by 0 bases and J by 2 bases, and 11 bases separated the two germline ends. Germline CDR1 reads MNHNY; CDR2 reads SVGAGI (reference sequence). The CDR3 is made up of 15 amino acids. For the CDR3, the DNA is TGTGCCAGCAGTTACTCGACCAGGATTACCTACGAGCAGTACTTC. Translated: CASSYSTRITYEQYF.

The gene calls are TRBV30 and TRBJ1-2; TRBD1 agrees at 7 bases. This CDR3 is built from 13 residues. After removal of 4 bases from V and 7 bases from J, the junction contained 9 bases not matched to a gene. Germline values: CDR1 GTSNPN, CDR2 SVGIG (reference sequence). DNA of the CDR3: TGTGCCTGGACCGACAGGGTGCGAGGTGGCTACACCTTC. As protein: CAWTDRVRGGYTF.

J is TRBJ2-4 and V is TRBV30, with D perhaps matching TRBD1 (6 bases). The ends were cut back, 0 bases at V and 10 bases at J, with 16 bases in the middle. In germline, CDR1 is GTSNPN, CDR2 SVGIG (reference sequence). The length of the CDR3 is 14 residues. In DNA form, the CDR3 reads TGTGCCTGGAGTGTAAGGGCAGGGGAAGGGATTCAGTACTTC. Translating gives CAWSVRAGEGIQYF.

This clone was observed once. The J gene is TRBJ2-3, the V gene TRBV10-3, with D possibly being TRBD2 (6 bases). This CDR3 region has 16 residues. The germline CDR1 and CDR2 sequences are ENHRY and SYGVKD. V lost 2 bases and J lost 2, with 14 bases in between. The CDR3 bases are TGTGCCATCAGTGAGGGTATAGGCGGGGTCACAGATACGCAGTATTTT. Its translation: CAISEGIGGVTDTQYF.

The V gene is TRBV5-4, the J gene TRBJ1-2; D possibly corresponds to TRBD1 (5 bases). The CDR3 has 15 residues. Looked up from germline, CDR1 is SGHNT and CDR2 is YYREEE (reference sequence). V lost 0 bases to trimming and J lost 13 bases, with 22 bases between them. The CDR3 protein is CASSLALQGSLSPTF. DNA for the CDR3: TGTGCCAGCAGCTTGGCTCTCCAGGGATCCTTATCTCCCACCTTC.

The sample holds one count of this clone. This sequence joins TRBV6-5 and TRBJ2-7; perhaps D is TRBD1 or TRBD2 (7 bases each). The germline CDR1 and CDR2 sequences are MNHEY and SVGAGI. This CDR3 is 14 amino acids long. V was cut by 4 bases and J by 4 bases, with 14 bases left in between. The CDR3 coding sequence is TGTGCCAGCAGTTCGGGACAGCGGGGTTACGAGCAGTACTTC. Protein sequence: CASSSGQRGYEQYF.

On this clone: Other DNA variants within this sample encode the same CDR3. The CDR3 is CASSPTGGPDTQYF. As DNA, the CDR3 is TGTGCCAGCTCACCGACAGGGGGTCCAGATACGCAGTATTTT. The chain couples TRBV18 to TRBJ2-3; 9 nucleotides agree with TRBD1. The ends lost 3 bases at V and 4 bases at J; junction bases unmatched: 2. The CDR3 loop spans 14 amino acids. The germline V gene has CDR1 KGHSH and CDR2 LQKENI.